Given below is one TCR beta chain in context. In this sample, this clonotype turned up a few times. Its antigen is currently not known. No quality values exist for individual bases; no much larger clone is one base distant. Interpreted using the paper, the treatment or condition label stands for: live attenuated yellow fever vaccine strain. A standard Ficoll-Paque protocol was used to isolate PBMCs from peripheral blood. Dynabeads CD4 and CD8 positive selection kits were used to isolate the CD4 and CD8 T-cell fractions. TriZol was used to extract RNA from bulk PBMCs, from CD4 and CD8 fractions, and from dextramer-positive and dextramer-negative fractions. For sequencing, an Illumina NovaSeq 6000 was employed. TCR cDNA was synthesized by 5'RACE template switching, which introduced a universal primer site and unique molecular identifiers. Priming of cDNA synthesis was performed from both the TCR alpha and TCR beta constant segments. Library amplification used two PCR steps, and the second PCR step added sample barcodes and sequencing adapters. Sequencing of the libraries was done on either Illumina HiSeq 2500 (2x100 bp) or NovaSeq (2x150 bp). The paper's data handling went like this. Reads were demultiplexed and collapsed into UMI consensus sequences with MIGEC, and V(D)J alignment was performed with MiXCR. Clonotypes responding to the vaccine were identified with edgeR on replicate PBMC samples, with the criteria of FDR below 0.01 and a log2 fold change above 5 up to day 15. Each bulk clonotype was labeled CD4 or CD8 based on which sequenced repertoire, CD4 or CD8, contained the clonotype at higher abundance. TCRdb reran the public reads through fastp at Q25 and MiXCR, keeping productive beta chains. Identical CDR3 proteins give one entry, which carries the most common genes and DNA. Clone size and V and J calls follow TCRdb, not the original study. This sample gives 280,000 or so distinct CDR3 sequences in total; 8.7% of them show up just once. The ten top clones hold about 3% of the sample.

The germline V gene supplies CDR1 MNHEY and CDR2 SVGEGT. The V and J ends are trimmed by 7 bases and 4 bases, leaving 16 bases between them. From the cysteine up to the phenylalanine, the CDR3 has a length of 14 residues. Only CDR3 DNA remains: 42 bases, in frame from the first base. The data originate from a study of T cells after yellow fever vaccination (dated by TCRdb to between 2018 and 2021). For the study in its entirety: Libraries from fractions with low cell numbers were prepared with the SMART-Seq v4 Ultra Low Input RNA kit. To follow T-cell clones before and after primary and booster YFV17D yellow fever vaccination, bulk TCR alpha and beta repertoires were sequenced over time. Two healthy male donors made up the cohort, one aged 18 to 30 years and the other aged 30 to 40 years. Blood samples were taken at several timepoints before and after primary and secondary immunization, and bulk PBMC replicates and cell subsets were isolated.

The investigation overall reported the following: After the booster, most of the clones that had expanded following primary vaccination were detected again (around 95% of CD4 and roughly 88% of CD8), which suggests that memory was broadly maintained. Because the study included only a couple of donors, the extent to which the findings can be generalized is limited. Computational filtering was needed because FACS-sorted repertoires could contain abundant contaminating clonotypes from the bulk population. The secondary T-cell response was weaker than the primary response but faster, peaking on day 5 instead of day 15. A small fraction of clonotypes appeared in both the CD4 and CD8 compartments, likely as a result of convergent recombination.

This sequence uses TRBV6-2 or TRBV6-3 and TRBJ1-1, with an unclear D gene assignment. This sequence originates from a man younger than 35 who received the YFV17D yellow fever vaccine. This sample comprised CD4+ T cells sorted from PBMCs, obtained 5 days after the yellow fever booster vaccination. This receptor carries the CDR3 CASKRREDITEAFF. The nucleotide sequence reads TGTGCCAGCAAGAGGAGGGAGGATATCACTGAAGCTTTCTTT.